This is a list of T cell receptor beta chains from one sample in a study of T cell responses to AZD1222 COVID-19 vaccine. Measured with immunoSEQ multiplex PCR; TCRdb has only the in-frame clones, and not every one. The table lists approximately 160,000 clones, 90% of them singletons. Sequencing was performed on peripheral blood, taken on day 0 of AZD1222 vaccination. The receptors derive from an adult in good health. The CDR3 runs from the conserved cysteine through the conserved F or W.

v_call cdr3_aa
TRBV2 CASSGDRGGEQYF
TRBV27 CASSLYGSRRDKYNSPLHF
TRBV2 CASSELAGVSTGELFF
TRBV18 CASSPELVYGYTF
TRBV6-5 CASRQTPATNEKLFF
TRBV5-6 CASSAIAGGYTDTQYF
TRBV5-6 CASSPGWGRMNTEAFF
TRBV5-1 CASSAREGAGTEAFF
TRBV19 CASEPGGGLHYGYTF
TRBV6-2/TRBV6-3 CASSYGGGSYEQYF
TRBV19 CASSIAGLYSNQPQHF
TRBV7-9 CASSWGDRGNEKLFF
TRBV21-1 CASSTRTGRFGNTIYF
TRBV9 CASSPSGERNTGELFF
TRBV19 CASSIDRAYGYTF
TRBV7-3 CASSPRGGNWDTQYF
TRBV19 CASSMGGLVSGELFF
TRBV4-2 CASSQPGNQPQHF
TRBV6-5 CASSYRGQLTDTQYF
TRBV15 CATSRVGSNQPQHF
TRBV5-6 CASSLRTSGGGETQYF
TRBV5-1 CASSPVPPGGELFF
TRBV7-2 CASSFPPGETQYF